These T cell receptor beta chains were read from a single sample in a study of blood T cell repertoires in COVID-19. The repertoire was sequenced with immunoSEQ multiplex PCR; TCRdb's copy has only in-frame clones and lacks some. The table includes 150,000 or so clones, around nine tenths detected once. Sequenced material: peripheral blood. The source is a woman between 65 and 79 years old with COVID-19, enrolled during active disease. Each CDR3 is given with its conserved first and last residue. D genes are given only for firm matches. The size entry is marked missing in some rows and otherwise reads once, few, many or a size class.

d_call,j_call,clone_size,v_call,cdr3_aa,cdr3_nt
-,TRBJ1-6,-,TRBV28,CASSLLGQNNSPLHF,TGTGCCAGCAGTTTACTTGGGCAGAATAATTCACCCCTCCACTTT
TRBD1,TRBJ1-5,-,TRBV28,CASREDRGSNQPQHF,TGTGCCAGCAGAGAGGACAGGGGCAGCAATCAGCCCCAGCATTTT
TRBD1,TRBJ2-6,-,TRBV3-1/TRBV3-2,CASSQAQGLSSGANVLTF,TGTGCCAGCAGCCAAGCACAGGGGCTGAGTTCCGGGGCCAACGTCCTGACTTTC
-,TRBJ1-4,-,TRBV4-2,CASSQDYEGIATNEKLFF,TGTGCCAGCAGCCAAGATTACGAGGGTATTGCAACTAATGAAAAACTGTTTTTT
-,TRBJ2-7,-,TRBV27,CASSLPGKYEQYF,TGTGCCAGCAGTCTCCCGGGAAAATACGAGCAGTACTTC
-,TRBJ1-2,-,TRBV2,CASSPLRGGYTF,TGTGCCAGCAGTCCCTTGAGGGGGGGCTACACCTTC
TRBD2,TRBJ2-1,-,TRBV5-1,CASSLARGSGGADEQFF,TGCGCCAGCAGCTTGGCCCGGGGTTCCGGGGGGGCCGATGAGCAGTTCTTC
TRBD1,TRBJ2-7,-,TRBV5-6,CASRPGQAYEQYF,TGTGCCAGCAGACCGGGACAGGCCTACGAGCAGTACTTC
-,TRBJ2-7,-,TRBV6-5,CASSYSREQYF,TGTGCCAGCAGTTACTCGAGGGAGCAGTACTTC
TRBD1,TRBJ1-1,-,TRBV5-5,CASRRGQVNTEAFF,TGTGCCAGCAGGAGGGGGCAGGTGAACACTGAAGCTTTCTTT
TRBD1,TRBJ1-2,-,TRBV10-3,CATETGQGYTF,TGTGCCACCGAGACAGGGCAAGGCTACACCTTC
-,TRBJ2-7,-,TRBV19,CASSIPWETGGEQYF,TGTGCCAGTAGTATACCGTGGGAGACAGGAGGCGAGCAGTACTTC
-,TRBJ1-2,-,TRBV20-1,CSAIQDYGYTF,TGCAGCGCGATTCAGGACTATGGCTACACCTTC
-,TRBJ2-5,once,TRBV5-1,CASSFPSGGAAETQYF,TGCGCCAGCAGCTTTCCGAGTGGGGGGGCCGCGGAGACCCAGTACTTC
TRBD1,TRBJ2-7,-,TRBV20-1,CSAGQGIEQYF,TGCAGTGCTGGACAGGGTATCGAGCAGTACTTC
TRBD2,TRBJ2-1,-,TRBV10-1,CASSEPFGTTNLAGGYNEQFF,TGCGCCAGCAGTGAGCCCTTCGGAACGACGAACCTAGCGGGGGGATACAATGAGCAGTTCTTC
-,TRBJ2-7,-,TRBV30,CAWSVLAGSGEQYF,TGTGCCTGGAGTGTACTGGCAGGGTCTGGCGAGCAGTACTTC
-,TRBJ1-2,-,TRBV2,CASSIDSYGYTF,TGTGCCAGCAGTATAGACAGCTATGGCTACACCTTC
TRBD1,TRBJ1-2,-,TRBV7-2,CASSLGTGYGYTF,TGTGCCAGCAGCCTTGGGACAGGATATGGCTACACCTTC
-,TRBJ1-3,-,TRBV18,CASHPPGVSANTIYF,TGTGCCAGCCATCCACCAGGGGTTTCTGCAAACACCATATATTTT
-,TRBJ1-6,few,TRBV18,CASSLSGADNSPLHF,TGTGCCAGCTCACTGTCAGGGGCGGATAATTCACCCCTCCACTTT
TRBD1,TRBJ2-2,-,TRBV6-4,CASSGQGFTGELFF,TGTGCCAGCAGCGGACAGGGATTCACCGGGGAGCTGTTTTTT
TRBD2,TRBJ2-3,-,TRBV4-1,CASSQDPRMVLAGGNTQYF,TGCGCCAGCAGCCAAGATCCGCGCATGGTACTAGCGGGGGGGAATACGCAGTATTTT
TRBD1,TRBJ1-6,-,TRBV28,CASSPRDRVVSPLHF,TGTGCCAGCAGTCCCCGAGACAGGGTCGTCTCACCCCTCCACTTT
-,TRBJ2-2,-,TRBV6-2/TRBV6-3,CASSYRRRQNTGELFF,TGTGCCAGCAGTTATCGACGGCGGCAGAACACCGGGGAGCTGTTTTTT
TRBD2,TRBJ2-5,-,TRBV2,CASSVQRGGGETQYF,TGTGCCAGCAGTGTACAGCGGGGGGGCGGGGAGACCCAGTACTTC
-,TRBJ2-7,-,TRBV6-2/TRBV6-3,CASSYSGRQISYEQYF,TGTGCCAGCAGTTACTCCGGCAGACAAATATCCTACGAGCAGTACTTC
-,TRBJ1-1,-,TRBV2,CASRPGQGRGTEAFF,TGTGCCAGCAGGCCCGGGCAGGGAAGGGGCACTGAAGCTTTCTTT
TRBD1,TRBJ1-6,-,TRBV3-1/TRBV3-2,CASSPTGGHSPLHF,TGTGCCAGCAGCCCGACAGGGGGGCATTCACCCCTCCACTTT
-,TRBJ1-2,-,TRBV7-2,CASSLAQQSRDYTF,TGTGCCAGCAGCTTAGCGCAACAGTCGAGGGACTACACCTTC
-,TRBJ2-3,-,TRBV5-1,CASSLSSHVGGDTQYF,TGCGCCAGCAGCTTGTCATCCCATGTCGGAGGAGATACGCAGTATTTT
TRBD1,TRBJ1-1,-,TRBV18,CASSRNRGGGNTEAFF,TGTGCCAGCTCACGTAACAGGGGAGGTGGGAACACTGAAGCTTTCTTT
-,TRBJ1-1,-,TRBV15,CATTLIKRHMNTEAFF,TGTGCCACCACTCTTATTAAGAGACACATGAACACTGAAGCTTTCTTT
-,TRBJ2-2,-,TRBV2,CASSEASGYTGELFF,TGTGCCAGCAGTGAAGCTTCGGGGTACACCGGGGAGCTGTTTTTT
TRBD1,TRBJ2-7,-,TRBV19,CASSIGTGRSGEQYF,TGTGCCAGTAGTATTGGGACAGGCCGTTCGGGCGAGCAGTACTTC
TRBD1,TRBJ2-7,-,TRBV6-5,CASSKTGAYEQYF,TGTGCCAGCTCGAAGACAGGGGCCTACGAGCAGTACTTC
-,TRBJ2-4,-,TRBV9,CASSVAGGPTKNIQYF,TGTGCCAGCAGCGTAGCTGGAGGACCGACCAAAAACATTCAGTACTTC
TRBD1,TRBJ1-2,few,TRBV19,CASRHRKGAGYGYTF,TGTGCCAGTCGTCACCGGAAGGGGGCGGGCTATGGCTACACCTTC
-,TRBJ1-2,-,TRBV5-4,CASSLVTSREGYTF,TGTGCCAGCAGCTTGGTGACTTCACGGGAAGGCTACACCTTC
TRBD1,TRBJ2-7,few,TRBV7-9,CASRATGEKQYF,TGTGCCAGCAGGGCTACAGGGGAGAAGCAGTACTTC
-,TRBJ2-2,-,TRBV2,CASSELEGANTGELFF,TGTGCCAGCAGTGAATTGGAGGGGGCTAACACCGGGGAGCTGTTTTTT
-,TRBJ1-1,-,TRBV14,CASSQGAGMNTEAFF,TGTGCCAGCAGCCAAGGTGCAGGTATGAACACTGAAGCTTTCTTT
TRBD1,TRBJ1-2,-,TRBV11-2,CAIDDRAGIYGYTF,TGTGCCATCGATGACAGGGCAGGGATCTATGGCTACACCTTC
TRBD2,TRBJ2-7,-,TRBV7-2,CASSQWASGGYEQYF,TGTGCCAGCAGCCAATGGGCTAGCGGGGGCTACGAGCAGTACTTC
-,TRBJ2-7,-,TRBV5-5,CASSFSTGNEQYF,TGTGCCAGCAGCTTCAGTACAGGCAACGAGCAGTACTTC
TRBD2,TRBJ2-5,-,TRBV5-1,CASSLSGGGQETQYF,TGCGCCAGCAGCTTGAGCGGGGGGGGCCAAGAGACCCAGTACTTC
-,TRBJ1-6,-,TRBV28,CASSSTGYNSPLHF,TGTGCCAGCAGCTCTACAGGGTACAATTCACCCCTCCACTTT
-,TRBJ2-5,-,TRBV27,CAIRRHRDSQETQYF,TGTGCCATCCGTCGACACAGGGATTCTCAAGAGACCCAGTACTTC
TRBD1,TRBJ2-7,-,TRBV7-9,CASSEDRFLLEQYF,TGTGCCAGCAGCGAGGACAGGTTTCTACTCGAGCAGTACTTC
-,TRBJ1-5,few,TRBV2,CASRAGLSNQPQHF,TGTGCCAGCAGAGCCGGACTGAGCAATCAGCCCCAGCATTTT
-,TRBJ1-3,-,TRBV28,CASRLNRVRGNTIYF,TGTGCCAGCAGACTTAACAGGGTTCGAGGAAACACCATATATTTT
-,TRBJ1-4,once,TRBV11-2,CASSLRDSGPGEKLFF,TGTGCCAGCAGCTTAAGGGACTCAGGGCCGGGAGAAAAACTGTTTTTT